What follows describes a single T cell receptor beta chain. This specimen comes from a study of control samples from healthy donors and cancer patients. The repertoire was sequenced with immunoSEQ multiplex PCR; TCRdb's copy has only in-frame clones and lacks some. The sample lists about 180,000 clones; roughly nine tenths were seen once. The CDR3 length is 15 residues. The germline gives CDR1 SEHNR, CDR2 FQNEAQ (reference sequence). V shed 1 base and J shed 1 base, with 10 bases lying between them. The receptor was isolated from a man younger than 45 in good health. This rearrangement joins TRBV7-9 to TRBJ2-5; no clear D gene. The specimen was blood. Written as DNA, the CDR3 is TGTGCCAGCAGCTTAGGTGGTTCAGGCCAAGAGACCCAGTACTTC. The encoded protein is CASSLGGSGQETQYF.